This T cell receptor beta chain is drawn from a study of blood T cell repertoires in COVID-19 (dated by TCRdb to about 2020). The study in broad terms: Recovered participants in ImmuneRACE Cohort 3 were defined by two consecutive negative NP/OP PCR tests, clearance by a healthcare professional, or resolution of symptoms. The repertoires were made available in a free public database intended to serve as a resource for research on the immune response to SARS-CoV-2. A de-identified subject ID, COVID-19 status, age in years and sex were almost always included in the sample metadata. Where available, HLA class I and class II types were taken from metadata supplied by the sample provider and were not determined by assay-based typing. Subjects who had been exposed to COVID-19, were actively infected with it, or had recovered from it provided the deeply sampled blood TCRbeta repertoires that made up the dataset. Samples from collaborators originated in the United States, Italy and Spain and spanned both the acute and convalescent phases of COVID-19. The material from the prospective study consisted of cDNA or gDNA derived from T cells, B-cell-depleted T cells, or PBMCs. The samples were drawn from two sources: the first 160 participants of the ongoing ImmuneRACE study, and fewer than 1,500 subjects contributed by 6 global collaborators.

On this clone: Its antigen has not been determined. Per-base qualities were not stored, and no clone one base away is much larger.

Participants in the prospective study were aged roughly 18 to 95 years, lived in 24 United States geographic areas, and enrolled through a virtual design. In the prospective study, participants were assigned to cohorts based on the clinical history participants reported in a screening survey and a study questionnaire. In the prospective study, mobile phlebotomists collected whole blood, serum and a nasopharyngeal or oropharyngeal swab from each participant. Prospective study participants could optionally give additional blood draws and questionnaires over an approximately two-month period. Blood samples from the prospective study were shipped frozen or at room temperature prior to DNA extraction. The immunoSEQ Assay, a bias-controlled multiplex PCR, was used to amplify TCRbeta CDR3 regions from genomic DNA. The published analysis was carried out like this. The number of nucleated cells in each sample was estimated from the amplification of reference gene primers within the assay. Sequence reads were collapsed and filtered to measure the absolute abundance of every unique TCRbeta CDR3 rearrangement. Productive Simpson clonality was computed per sample as the square root of Simpson's diversity index over productive rearrangements. What TCRdb holds here is the immuneACCESS table cut down to in-frame rearrangements. Part of the clones is not present; checked against another copy, under half of the missing clones reflect an unresolved V gene, and the others are unexplained. Clonal size and the V and J genes are those of that table, whereas D and trimming came from the DNA. The sample table lists over 200,000 clones, about nine tenths of them with a count of one. The top ten clonotypes cover approximately 2.8% of the sample.

V ends up 4 bases short and J 9 bases short, with an unmatched junction base count of 13. Its CDR3 holds 16 amino acids, cysteine through phenylalanine. This entry keeps only the CDR3 DNA: 48 bases, framed from base 1. For CDR1 and CDR2, the germline V gene lists SGHDT and YYEEEE. General conclusions and limits of the study: Clinical and demographic metadata were provided uncurated, with the amount varying by source and participant.

What was sequenced was PBMCs or T cells enriched from blood (not recorded which). The clonotype was recovered from a woman between 50 and 59 years old in a cohort exposed to, infected with or recovered from COVID-19 (not recorded which). The chain joins TRBV5-6 to TRBJ1-6; TRBD1 agrees with 7 junctional bases. The nucleotide sequence is TGTGCCAGCAGCCAAGCGACTTCGACAGGGCTTTCACCCCTCCACTTT. It encodes CASSQATSTGLSPLHF.